A single TCR beta chain is shown here with its context. Its antigen remains unidentified. This specimen comes from a study of tissue T cells after allogeneic stem cell transplantation. General observations from the study: Few T cell clones were shared across patients, but motif clusters showed tissue-specific shared signatures.

The CDR3 length is 15 residues. Per germline, CDR1 LNHDA and CDR2 SQIVND (reference sequence). After removal of 2 bases from V and 7 bases from J, the junction contained 6 bases not matched to a gene. This research-autopsy study prospectively enrolled adult allogeneic hematopoietic cell transplant recipients with steroid-refractory graft-versus-host disease. Clones were sequenced by immunoSEQ multiplex PCR, and TCRdb holds only the in-frame ones, with some missing. The profile shows over 1,500 clones, roughly 82% of them singletons. The sequence was collected from a male patient at least 60 years old with steroid-refractory graft-versus-host disease after an allogeneic stem cell transplant. The graft donor may have given rise to some T cells. The gene calls are TRBV19 and TRBJ2-1; TRBD1 matches at 9 bases. The source material was stomach tissue, sampled at autopsy. This chain's CDR3 is CASSITQGARNEQFF. CDR3 sequence (DNA): TGTGCCAGTAGTATAACACAGGGGGCGAGAAATGAGCAGTTCTTC.